The T cell receptor beta chain described here comes from a study of OX40 agonist ivuxolimab in advanced cancers. The ends lost 0 bases at V and 8 bases at J; junction bases unmatched: 10. In germline, CDR1 is SGHKS, CDR2 YYEKEE (reference sequence). This CDR3 spans 15 amino acids. For this clone: As yet, its antigen is unknown.

The investigators sampled blood at baseline, at cycle 4 day 1, and at cycle 7 day 1. Overall study results and limits: Still undetermined is the antigen specificity of the expanded peripheral T cells.

TCRdb's table, derived via immunoSEQ multiplex PCR, lists solely in-frame clones and lacks some. The table shows about 94,000 clones, with around 86% occurring only once. This receptor was taken from an adult with an advanced solid tumor such as melanoma, head and neck, liver or kidney cancer. The sample in question was CD4+ or CD8+ T cells sorted from blood, obtained in a trial of the OX40 agonist ivuxolimab. The rearrangement joins TRBV5-5 to TRBJ1-2; 7 bases align to TRBD1. CDR3 sequence: CASSLAVGGAKGYTF. The DNA for the CDR3 is TGTGCCAGCAGCTTGGCCGTAGGGGGCGCGAAGGGCTACACCTTC.